This T cell receptor (beta chain) was captured by sequencing in a study of blood T cell repertoires in COVID-19. Study-level information: The United States, Italy and Spain supplied acute and convalescent COVID-19 samples. PBMCs, B-cell-depleted T cells, or T cells were the source of the cDNA or gDNA that made up the material.

Germline V gene data show CDR1 as MNHEY and CDR2 as SMNVEV (reference sequence). This CDR3 has 14 residues. Trimming left V 6 bases short and J 2 bases short, with 10 bases between. Original processing notes: Amplification of reference gene primers provided the estimated nucleated cell counts. Libraries were prepared by immunoSEQ multiplex PCR; TCRdb keeps only in-frame clonotypes and omits some of them. V and J calls and clone size are copied from that table; D and trimming were computed from the DNA. This table holds some 200,000 clones, 85% to 90% found once. Specimen: peripheral blood. This chain links TRBV27 with TRBJ2-2; D not certain. This TCR came from a woman older than 75 in a cohort sampled during active or convalescent COVID-19. CDR3 in DNA: TGTGCCAGCAGGTTAAGACTTAACACCGGGGAGCTGTTTTTT. Encoded protein: CASRLRLNTGELFF.